This TCR beta chain was sequenced for a study of T cell changes during pregnancy in multiple sclerosis. Unmatched junction bases numbered 11, after V lost 3 bases and J lost 5 bases. The CDR3 contains 16 residues. The germline V gene encodes CDR1 MNHEY and CDR2 SVGAGI. Profiling relied on immunoSEQ multiplex PCR, and the TCRdb table lists in-frame clones only, not all of them. The table shows 50,000 to 65,000 clones, with around 93% occurring only once. The sequencing used peripheral blood, collected in the first trimester of pregnancy. The sequence was obtained from a female donor with multiple sclerosis, enrolled in a pregnancy study. This chain joins TRBV6-5 and TRBJ2-3; 7 nucleotides agree with TRBD2. CDR3 loop: CASSYGLGPREDTQYF. The CDR3 DNA follows: TGTGCCAGCAGTTATGGACTAGGCCCCCGGGAAGATACGCAGTATTTT.